Presented here are 20 T cell receptor beta chains from one specimen sequenced in a study of OX40 agonist ivuxolimab in advanced cancers. Data came from immunoSEQ multiplex PCR; TCRdb stores just in-frame clones and leaves some out. The table lists tens of thousands of clones, about nine tenths of them singletons. The material sequenced was CD4+ or CD8+ T cells sorted from blood, taken in a trial of the OX40 agonist ivuxolimab. The receptors come from an adult with an advanced solid tumor such as melanoma, head and neck, liver or kidney cancer.

This chain uses TRBV19 with TRBJ1-3, with TRBD1 as a possible D gene (6 bases). Germline-derived CDR1 and CDR2 are LNHDA and SQIVND (reference sequence). The CDR3 loop spans 11 amino acids. As DNA, the CDR3 is TGTGCAGGGGGATCTGGAAACACCATATATTTT. This sequence encodes CAGGSGNTIYF.

This rearrangement joins TRBV7-9 to TRBJ1-1, with 8 bases matching TRBD1. This CDR3 is built from 15 residues. The germline V gene has CDR1 SEHNR and CDR2 FQNEAQ (reference sequence). V was pared by 5 bases and J by 0 bases, with 5 bases of the junction left unmatched. The CDR3 loop is CASSPGTGMNTEAFF. In DNA form, the CDR3 reads TGTGCCAGCAGCCCGGGGACAGGAATGAACACTGAAGCTTTCTTT. The full variable domain, its missing parts supplied by reference TRBV7-9 and TRBJ1-1, is DTGVSQNPRHKITKRGQNVTFRCDPISEHNRLYWYRQTLGQGPEFLTYFQNEAQLEKSRLLSDRFSAERPKGSFSTLEIQRTEQGDSAMYLCASSPGTGMNTEAFFGQGTRLTVV.

This clone was observed once. The chain couples TRBV5-1 to TRBJ2-7, with unresolved D. V lost 0 bases and J 0 bases, leaving 7 bases between the germline ends. This CDR3 region has 14 residues. Germline CDR1 and CDR2: SGHRS and YFSETQ. The CDR3 DNA reads as TGCGCCAGCAGCTTGGAGGCCAGCTCCTACGAGCAGTACTTC. It specifies CASSLEASSYEQYF.

The chain couples TRBV29-1 to TRBJ1-5; D is perhaps TRBD1 (5 bases). This CDR3 region has 12 residues. The germline V and J ends were trimmed by 5 bases and 7 bases, with 12 bases remaining between them. Per germline, CDR1 SQVTM and CDR2 ANQGSEA. The CDR3, as DNA: TGCAGCGTTCGTGAGGGGAGCCAGCCCCAGCATTTT. The encoded protein is CSVREGSQPQHF.

The chain couples TRBV7-9 to TRBJ2-7, with a possible D match to TRBD2 (5 bases). CDR3 length: 13 residues. Germline CDR1 is SEHNR and CDR2 is FQNEAQ (reference sequence). V lost 3 bases and J lost 3, with 9 bases in between. As DNA, the CDR3 is TGTGCCAGCAGCTTCAGAGGACTCTACGAGCAGTACTTC. Protein product: CASSFRGLYEQYF.

This clone was observed once. This rearrangement joins TRBV19 to TRBJ2-3, with 7 bases that match TRBD2. This CDR3 is built from 15 residues. After removal of 5 bases from V and 3 bases from J, the junction contained 8 bases not matched to a gene. The germline gives CDR1 LNHDA, CDR2 SQIVND (reference sequence). This CDR3 reads CASSPLGGVTDTQYF. Here the CDR3 DNA reads TGTGCCAGTAGTCCGTTGGGGGGGGTGACAGATACGCAGTATTTT. The full variable domain, with the rest looked up from reference TRBV19 and TRBJ2-3, is DGGITQSPKYLFRKEGQNVTLSCEQNLNHDAMYWYRQDPGQGLRLIYYSQIVNDFQKGDIAEGYSVSREKKESFPLTVTSAQKNPTAFYLCASSPLGGVTDTQYFGPGTRLTVL.

This clone was seen only once. The chain recombines TRBV6-1 with TRBJ2-1, with unresolved D. This CDR3 has 16 amino acids. CDR1 and CDR2 (germline): MNHNS, SASEGT. V was pared by 1 base and J by 2 bases, with 12 bases between. The CDR3 DNA is TGTGCCAGCAGTGAAGGTTTGCTTCCCCCCTACAATGAGCAGTTCTTC. Translated: CASSEGLLPPYNEQFF.

The chain combines TRBV28 with TRBJ2-2; no reliable D call. The CDR3 runs to 14 residues. V lost 5 bases to trimming and J lost 7 bases, with 14 bases between them. The V gene's germline CDR1 is MDHEN and CDR2 SYDVKM. The CDR3 loop is CASSTALQFGELFF. The CDR3 nucleotides are TGTGCCAGCAGTACAGCACTTCAGTTCGGGGAGCTGTTTTTT.

The rearrangement uses TRBV6-5 and TRBJ2-7; the match to TRBD1 covers 7 bases. This CDR3 has 15 residues. Germline V gene sequence: CDR1 MNHEY, CDR2 SVGAGI. The J segment lost 4 bases and the V segment lost 5 bases, leaving 11 bases of the junction unmatched. CDR3 DNA sequence: TGTGCCAGCAGTCCCGGGACAGCGGACGCGTACGAGCAGTACTTC. Encoded protein: CASSPGTADAYEQYF.

Judged by abundance, this clone is medium-sized (0.01 to 0.1%). V gene TRBV10-3 combines with J gene TRBJ2-1; perhaps TRBD1 as D (5 bases). CDR3 size: 13 residues. Per the germline V gene, CDR1 is ENHRY and CDR2 is SYGVKD. V gave up 4 bases and J gave up 4 bases, with 8 bases separating them. CDR3 nucleotide sequence: TGTGCCATCAGTGTCACAGGTTACAATGAGCAGTTCTTC. This encodes CAISVTGYNEQFF.

The chain uses TRBV5-1 and TRBJ2-7; no reliable D call. The CDR3 loop spans 14 amino acids. V shed 3 bases and J shed 1 base, with 11 bases lying between them. The V gene's germline CDR1 is SGHRS and CDR2 YFSETQ. The CDR3 spells CASSYTGLSYEQYF. CDR3 in DNA: TGCGCCAGCAGCTATACGGGTTTATCCTACGAGCAGTACTTC.

CDR3 protein: CASSLGGLSLGEQYF. The CDR3 DNA follows: TGTGCCAGCAGCCTTGGGGGACTATCCCTTGGAGAGCAGTACTTC. The chain is built from TRBV28 and TRBJ2-7, with TRBD2 matching over 7 bases. Germline assignment: CDR1 MDHEN and CDR2 SYDVKM. This CDR3 has 15 amino acids. V was clipped by 6 bases and J by 7 bases; unmatched bases: 15.

This rearrangement joins TRBV28 to TRBJ2-1; TRBD2 aligns across 10 bases. The germline V gene has CDR1 MDHEN and CDR2 SYDVKM. The CDR3 has 14 amino acids. Trimming at V came to 5 bases and at J to 6 bases, leaving 4 bases not matched to a gene. CDR3 coding DNA: TGTGCCAGCAGTAGCGGGGGGGCCTCCAATGAGCAGTTCTTC. Encoded protein: CASSSGGASNEQFF.

The J gene is TRBJ2-7, the V gene TRBV5-1, with 12 bases matching TRBD2. Germline values: CDR1 SGHRS, CDR2 YFSETQ. V gave up 4 bases and J gave up 0 bases; unmatched junction bases: 5. CDR3 length: 16 residues. CDR3 in amino acids: CASSPGTSGYSYEQYF. For the CDR3, the DNA is TGCGCCAGCAGCCCCGGGACTAGCGGGTACTCCTACGAGCAGTACTTC.

The rearrangement uses TRBV9 and TRBJ2-7, with D possibly being TRBD1 (5 bases). V lost 3 bases and J lost 7, with 20 bases in between. This CDR3 region has 15 residues. Germline V gives CDR1 SGDLS, CDR2 YYNGEE. The CDR3 DNA sequence: TGTGCCAGCAGCGAAAGTGGTCTGAAAGGGGAAGAGCAGTACTTC. This encodes CASSESGLKGEEQYF.

The V call is TRBV7-3, the J call TRBJ2-3; no clear D gene. There are 13 residues in the CDR3. Germline V gene lookup returns CDR1 SGHTA and CDR2 FQGTGA. V lost 1 base, J lost 3 bases, and 5 bases lay in between. This CDR3 is CASSLIGTDTQYF. DNA of the CDR3: TGTGCCAGCAGCTTAATCGGGACAGATACGCAGTATTTT.

This chain joins TRBV28 and TRBJ2-7, with D possibly TRBD1 on 5 matching bases. The CDR3 runs to 15 residues. Germline CDR1 is MDHEN and CDR2 is SYDVKM. V was pared by 3 bases and J by 3 bases, with 15 bases between. The CDR3 spells CASSFPWDRGYEQYF. The CDR3, as DNA: TGTGCCAGCAGTTTCCCTTGGGATAGGGGCTACGAGCAGTACTTC. Combining the CDR3 with reference TRBV28 and TRBJ2-7 gives the whole variable domain DVKVTQSSRYLVKRTGEKVFLECVQDMDHENMFWYRQDPGLGLRLIYFSYDVKMKEKGDIPEGYSVSREKKERFSLILESASTNQTSMYLCASSFPWDRGYEQYFGPGTRLTVT.

V is TRBV7-8 and J is TRBJ1-2; D gene uncertain. Trimming left V 1 base short and J 4 bases short, with 10 bases between. CDR1 and CDR2 from the germline V gene are SGHVS and FQNEAQ. The CDR3 is 14 amino acids. The CDR3 spells CASSLVRLLYGYTF. The CDR3 bases are TGTGCCAGCAGCTTAGTGCGGCTCCTCTATGGCTACACCTTC.

The CDR3 loop is CASSLDARETQYF. The CDR3 DNA follows: TGCGCCAGCAGCTTGGACGCCAGAGAGACCCAGTACTTC. This chain uses TRBV5-1 with TRBJ2-5; D remains unclear. Between the trimmed V and J ends, which lost 0 bases and 4 bases, there was a span of 7 bases. This CDR3 spans 13 amino acids. Germline values: CDR1 SGHRS, CDR2 YFSETQ.

The chain couples TRBV4-2 to TRBJ1-1; 10 bases align to TRBD1. Trimming took 3 bases from V and 4 from J; bases not matched to a gene: 8. This CDR3 is 16 amino acids long. From germline, CDR1 is LGHNA and CDR2 YNFKEQ. The CDR3 region has the DNA TGTGCCAGCAGCCACCAGACAGGGGGCCCTACCACTGAAGCTTTCTTT. This encodes CASSHQTGGPTTEAFF.